Listed below are T cell receptor beta chains from one sample, sequenced in a study of cytomegalovirus exposure and HLA in healthy donors. The repertoire was sequenced with immunoSEQ multiplex PCR; TCRdb's copy has only in-frame clones and lacks some. The repertoire consists of under 150,000 clones, with approximately 82% occurring once and the leading ten covering about 2.5%. Material: PBMCs. The receptor source for this set is a boy younger than 10 in good health and CMV-seronegative. Both conserved end residues are part of each CDR3. D genes are given only for firm matches. Not all rows give a size; the values are once, few, many and, for expanded clones, a class.

V gene	J gene	D gene	clone size	CDR3 protein	CDR3 DNA
TRBV7-8	TRBJ1-1	NA	NA	CASSLGPSGLGAGEFYTEAFF	TGTGCCAGCAGCTTAGGTCCCTCGGGGTTAGGGGCAGGGGAATTTTACACTGAAGCTTTCTTT
TRBV4-1	TRBJ2-3	TRBD1	NA	CASSQQDRVMDTQYF	TGCGCCAGCAGCCAACAGGACAGGGTAATGGATACGCAGTATTTT
TRBV18	TRBJ2-5	TRBD1	NA	CASSPIRGTGLFGETQYF	TGTGCCAGCTCACCAATCAGAGGGACAGGGCTGTTTGGGGAGACCCAGTACTTC
TRBV10-3	TRBJ2-7	TRBD1	NA	CAIRGTGNSYEQYF	TGTGCCATCAGGGGGACAGGAAATTCCTACGAGCAGTACTTC
TRBV7-8	TRBJ2-3	TRBD1	NA	CASSQQGSTDTQYF	TGTGCCAGCAGCCAACAGGGGAGCACAGATACGCAGTATTTT
TRBV7-8	TRBJ2-1	NA	once	CASSPRRPYNEQFF	TGTGCCAGCAGCCCACGGAGACCTTACAATGAGCAGTTCTTC
TRBV2	TRBJ2-2	NA	NA	CASSTGTPFAGELFF	TGTGCCAGCAGTACCGGGACTCCCTTTGCCGGGGAGCTGTTTTTT
TRBV9	TRBJ1-1	NA	NA	CASSPRGGNTEAFF	TGTGCCAGCAGCCCCAGAGGGGGGAACACTGAAGCTTTCTTT
TRBV2	TRBJ2-3	TRBD2	NA	CAFLVRRGGEDTQYF	TGTGCCTTCTTAGTACGGCGGGGGGGAGAAGATACGCAGTATTTT
TRBV11-2	TRBJ2-7	TRBD1	NA	CASSFFSTGGDEQYF	TGTGCCAGCAGCTTCTTTTCGACAGGGGGCGACGAGCAGTACTTC
TRBV10-3	TRBJ1-1	NA	NA	CAISEQGGTEAFF	TGTGCCATCAGTGAGCAGGGAGGGACTGAAGCTTTCTTT